These 20 T cell receptor beta chains came from one sample sequenced in a study of T cell responses to AZD1222 COVID-19 vaccine. Produced via immunoSEQ multiplex PCR; TCRdb's table is partial and in-frame only. This table has under 300,000 clones, 93% appearing once. Here the sequenced sample was peripheral blood, taken on day 0 of AZD1222 vaccination. These receptors came from an adult in good health.

This clone occurred once. This chain links TRBV7-9 with TRBJ1-5, with 8 bases matching TRBD1. Germline V gene lookup returns CDR1 SEHNR and CDR2 FQNEAQ (reference sequence). There are 14 residues in the CDR3. Losses at the gene ends were 5 bases for V and 4 bases for J; bases not matched to a gene: 4. The CDR3 reads CASSRTGLNQPQHF. For the CDR3, the DNA is TGTGCCAGCAGCCGGACAGGGCTGAATCAGCCCCAGCATTTT.

The chain employs TRBV27 and TRBJ1-1; a weak D match, TRBD1 (5 bases). Germline V gene lookup returns CDR1 MNHEY and CDR2 SMNVEV (reference sequence). The CDR3 is 14 amino acids. Trimming pared 5 bases from V and 6 bases from J, leaving 16 bases between. CDR3 amino acids: CASSLPGPTAEAFF. The CDR3 DNA reads TGTGCCAGCAGTCTCCCGGGGCCCACCGCTGAAGCTTTCTTT.

The V and J genes are TRBV29-1 and TRBJ1-2, with D possibly matching TRBD1 (6 bases). Germline CDR1 SQVTM, CDR2 ANQGSEA. The CDR3 runs to 12 residues. Trimming pared 2 bases from V and 6 bases from J, leaving 10 bases between. The CDR3 sequence: CSVETGTNGYTF. The CDR3, as DNA: TGCAGCGTTGAAACAGGGACTAATGGCTACACCTTC.

V and J are TRBV11-2 and TRBJ2-7, with no clear D. The CDR3 runs to 13 residues. Germline CDR1 and CDR2: SGHAT and FQNNGV. Deletions cut 3 bases from V and 0 bases from J, with 6 bases between. CDR3 coding DNA: TGTGCCAGCAGCTTGGCAGGCTCCTACGAGCAGTACTTC. Amino acids: CASSLAGSYEQYF.

This chain's CDR3 is CASSTEWGGAWTEAFF. The CDR3 DNA reads TGTGCCAGCAGCACCGAATGGGGGGGCGCGTGGACTGAAGCTTTCTTT. V is TRBV9 and J is TRBJ1-1, with D maybe TRBD1 (6 bases). The CDR3 is 16 amino acids. Germline V gene lookup returns CDR1 SGDLS and CDR2 YYNGEE. V lost 4 bases, J lost 5 bases, and 21 bases lay in between.

This rearrangement joins TRBV28 to TRBJ1-5; D is unclear. This CDR3 has 12 amino acids. With 5 bases removed from V and 9 bases from J, the gap between germline ends came to 11 bases. CDR1 and CDR2 (germline): MDHEN, SYDVKM. The CDR3 nucleotides read TGTGCCAGCAGTCTCCCCCGGGGGCCCCAGCATTTT. Protein: CASSLPRGPQHF.

The genes are TRBV14 and TRBJ2-1, with 7 bases matching TRBD1. V was pared by 4 bases and J by 6 bases, with 12 bases of the junction left unmatched. The CDR3 consists of 16 residues. Per germline, CDR1 SGHDN and CDR2 FVKESK. CDR3 sequence: CASSPGYRGRGNEQFF. In DNA form, the CDR3 reads TGTGCCAGCAGCCCCGGATACAGGGGTAGGGGCAATGAGCAGTTCTTC.

The gene calls are TRBV7-6 and TRBJ2-7; perhaps TRBD1 as D (6 bases). The CDR3 covers 14 residues. The germline V gene has CDR1 SGHVS and CDR2 FNYEAQ. V was trimmed by 4 bases and J by 0 bases, leaving 10 bases between them. The CDR3 DNA reads as TGTGCCAGCAGCTCCGGGACAAACTCCTACGAGCAGTACTTC. This gives the protein CASSSGTNSYEQYF.

CDR3 sequence (DNA): TGTGCCAGTAGTAACTACAGGGGGCGGAGGATGAACACTGAAGCTTTCTTT. It encodes CASSNYRGRRMNTEAFF. The J gene is TRBJ1-1, the V gene TRBV19, with TRBD1 matching 9 bases. From germline, CDR1 is LNHDA and CDR2 SQIVND (reference sequence). The CDR3 totals 17 residues. The V gene end was trimmed by 4 bases and the J gene end by 0 bases; junction bases not matched to a gene: 9. The variable domain in full, completed from reference TRBV19 and TRBJ1-1, reads DGGITQSPKYLFRKEGQNVTLSCEQNLNHDAMYWYRQDPGQGLRLIYYSQIVNDFQKGDIAEGYSVSREKKESFPLTVTSAQKNPTAFYLCASSNYRGRRMNTEAFFGQGTRLTVV.

This chain connects TRBV27 to TRBJ2-1; weak D call: TRBD1 (5 bases). V was clipped by 5 bases and J by 2 bases, with 19 bases between them. CDR1 MNHEY and CDR2 SMNVEV come from the germline V gene (reference sequence). The length of the CDR3 is 17 residues. This chain's CDR3 is CASSPPPTRTPYNEQFF. In nucleotides, the CDR3 is TGTGCCAGCAGTCCCCCCCCGACACGGACACCCTACAATGAGCAGTTCTTC.

The chain recombines TRBV4-3 with TRBJ1-2, with 7 bases lining up with TRBD1. CDR1 is LGHNA and CDR2 is YSLEER in the germline V gene. V lost 1 base to trimming and J lost 0 bases; unmatched junction nucleotides: 2. This CDR3 is 15 amino acids long. In DNA form, the CDR3 reads TGCGCCAGCAGCCAAGCAACAGGGGCTAACTATGGCTACACCTTC. Translating gives CASSQATGANYGYTF.

Written as DNA, the CDR3 is TGTGCCAGCAAGGGACAGGGGAATCAGCCCCAGCATTTT. This encodes CASKGQGNQPQHF. This chain connects TRBV27 to TRBJ1-5; 10 bases align to TRBD1. V trimming: 7 bases; J trimming: 4 bases; junction bases outside the gene matches: 1. Germline V gene data show CDR1 as MNHEY and CDR2 as SMNVEV (reference sequence). There are 13 residues in the CDR3.

The genes are TRBV15 and TRBJ1-1; weak D call: TRBD1 (6 bases). This CDR3 spans 15 amino acids. CDR1 is LNHNV and CDR2 is YYDKDF in the germline V gene (reference sequence). V lost 0 bases and J 5 bases, leaving 13 bases between the germline ends. CDR3 region: CATSRDRGRGTEAFF. DNA of the CDR3: TGTGCCACCAGCAGAGACAGGGGAAGAGGGACTGAAGCTTTCTTT.

The V and J genes are TRBV5-4 and TRBJ2-2; 8 bases match TRBD2. Losses at the gene ends were 4 bases for V and 2 bases for J; bases not matched to a gene: 4. CDR3 size: 15 residues. Looked up from germline, CDR1 is SGHNT and CDR2 is YYREEE (reference sequence). CDR3: CASSRRGANTGELFF. The CDR3 DNA reads as TGTGCCAGCAGCCGGCGGGGGGCCAACACCGGGGAGCTGTTTTTT.

The J gene is TRBJ2-7, the V gene TRBV28, with TRBD2 matching over 7 bases. Trimming cost V 6 bases and J 3 bases; bases outside gene matches: 5. Germline V gene sequence: CDR1 MDHEN, CDR2 SYDVKM. The CDR3 is 13 amino acids. The chain's CDR3 is CASRRGRDYEQYF. DNA of the CDR3: TGTGCCAGCAGGCGGGGGAGAGACTACGAGCAGTACTTC.

The gene calls are TRBV5-4 and TRBJ1-1, with no clear D. The CDR3 totals 14 residues. The germline V gene has CDR1 SGHNT and CDR2 YYREEE (reference sequence). V lost 0 bases and J lost 4, with 10 bases in between. The CDR3 protein is CASSLDRGSTEAFF. DNA for the CDR3: TGTGCCAGCAGCTTGGATCGGGGAAGCACTGAAGCTTTCTTT. The full variable domain, rest sourced from reference TRBV5-4 and TRBJ1-1, is ETGVTQSPTHLIKTRGQQVTLRCSSQSGHNTVSWYQQALGQGPQFIFQYYREEENGRGNFPPRFSGLQFPNYSSELNVNALELDDSALYLCASSLDRGSTEAFFGQGTRLTVV.

Of note for this clone: Other DNA sequences in the sample encode the same CDR3. The gene calls are TRBV5-1 and TRBJ2-3; TRBD2 might be the D (6 bases). Germline V lookup: CDR1 SGHRS, CDR2 YFSETQ. The V end lost 4 bases, the J end lost 6 bases, and 12 bases lay between the germline ends. This CDR3 region has 13 residues. This CDR3 is CASSLGGTDTQYF. The CDR3, as DNA: TGCGCCAGCAGCCTCGGGGGTACCGATACGCAGTATTTT. Full variable domain (missing parts from reference TRBV5-1 and TRBJ2-3): KAGVTQTPRYLIKTRGQQVTLSCSPISGHRSVSWYQQTPGQGLQFLFEYFSETQRNKGNFPGRFSGRQFSNSRSEMNVSTLELGDSALYLCASSLGGTDTQYFGPGTRLTVL.

For this clone: The junction shows a germline mismatch at one end, possibly a read error. The chain combines TRBV7-7 with TRBJ2-5; D unresolved. CDR3 length: 13 amino acids. Germline CDR1 SSHAT, CDR2 FNYEAQ (reference sequence). In DNA form, the CDR3 reads TGTGCTAGCAGCTTGGGCTTTCAAGAGACCCAGTACTTC. Its protein product is CASSLGFQETQYF. The whole variable domain, remainder taken from reference TRBV7-7 and TRBJ2-5, is GAGVSQSPRYKVTKRGQDVTLRCDPISSHATLYWYQQALGQGPEFLTYFNYEAQPDKSGLPSDRFSAERPEGSISTLTIQRTEQRDSAMYRCASSLGFQETQYFGPGTRLLVL.

V is TRBV5-1 and J is TRBJ1-1; 8 nucleotides match TRBD1. Trimming took 2 bases from V and 12 from J; bases not matched to a gene: 9. In germline, CDR1 is SGHRS, CDR2 YFSETQ. The CDR3 is 13 amino acids. The CDR3 region is CASSFGQGEGPFF. CDR3 nucleotides: TGCGCCAGCAGCTTCGGACAGGGAGAGGGACCTTTCTTT.

The rearrangement uses TRBV28 and TRBJ1-6; 8 bases match TRBD1. V was clipped by 5 bases and J by 4 bases; unmatched bases: 4. The CDR3 spans 15 residues. Germline values: CDR1 MDHEN, CDR2 SYDVKM. The CDR3 DNA reads TGTGCCAGCAGTACAGGGGGTCTTTATAATTCACCCCTCCACTTT. It yields the protein CASSTGGLYNSPLHF.